These 3 T cell receptor beta chains were all obtained from the same sample, sequenced in a study of beta chain features in type 1 diabetes. Sequencing targeted expressed TCRB transcripts, as all isolated RNA had been reverse transcribed. The table came from immunoSEQ multiplex PCR; TCRdb's copy has only in-frame clones and leaves some out. The sample lists 350,000 to 450,000 clones; over 13% were seen once. Sequencing was performed on naive CD4+ T cells from blood. The receptors originated from a woman aged 18-29 years in good health.

The rearrangement links TRBV28 to TRBJ1-2; D possibly corresponds to TRBD1 (6 bases). With 5 bases removed from V and 7 bases from J, the gap between germline ends came to 17 bases. Germline loops: CDR1 MDHEN, CDR2 SYDVKM. CDR3 length equals 14 residues. CDR3 sequence reads: CASSARDTAFGYTF. DNA of the CDR3: TGTGCCAGCAGTGCCCGGGACACAGCTTTTGGCTACACCTTC.

Concerning this clone itself: Other DNA sequences in this specimen translate into the identical CDR3. The CDR3 region is CATQGSYNEQFF. In DNA, the CDR3 is TGTGCCACCCAGGGATCCTACAATGAGCAGTTCTTC. J is TRBJ2-1 and V is TRBV28, with D maybe TRBD1 (5 bases). Germline-derived CDR1 and CDR2 are MDHEN and SYDVKM. The V end lost 10 bases, the J end lost 1 base, and 8 bases lay between the germline ends. This CDR3 comprises 12 residues.

The rearrangement links TRBV27 to TRBJ1-2, with a weak D call TRBD1 (5 bases). The CDR3 consists of 15 residues. Trimming removed 0 bases from V and 3 bases from J, with 11 bases in between. Per the germline V gene, CDR1 is MNHEY and CDR2 is SMNVEV (reference sequence). DNA for the CDR3: TGTGCCAGCAGTTTATCAGGGGAGGGTGACTATGGCTACACCTTC. Translated: CASSLSGEGDYGYTF.